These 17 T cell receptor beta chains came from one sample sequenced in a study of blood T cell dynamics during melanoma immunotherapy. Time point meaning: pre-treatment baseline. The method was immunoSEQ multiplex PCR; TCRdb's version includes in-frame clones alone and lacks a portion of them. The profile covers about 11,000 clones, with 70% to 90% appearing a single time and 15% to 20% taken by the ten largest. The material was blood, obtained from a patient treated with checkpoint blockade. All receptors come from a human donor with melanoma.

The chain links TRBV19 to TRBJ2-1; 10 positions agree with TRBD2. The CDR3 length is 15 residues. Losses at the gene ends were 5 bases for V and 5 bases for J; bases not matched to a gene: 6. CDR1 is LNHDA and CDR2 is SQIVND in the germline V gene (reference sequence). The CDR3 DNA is TGTGCCAGTAGTCCGCTAGCGGGGGTCAACAATGAGCAGTTCTTC. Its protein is CASSPLAGVNNEQFF.

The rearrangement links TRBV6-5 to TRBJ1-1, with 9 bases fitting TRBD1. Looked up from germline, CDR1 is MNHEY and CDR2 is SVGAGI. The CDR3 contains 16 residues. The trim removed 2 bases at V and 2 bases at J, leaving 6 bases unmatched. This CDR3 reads CASSYRGQGINTEAFF. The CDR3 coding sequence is TGTGCCAGCAGTTACAGGGGACAGGGAATCAACACTGAAGCTTTCTTT.

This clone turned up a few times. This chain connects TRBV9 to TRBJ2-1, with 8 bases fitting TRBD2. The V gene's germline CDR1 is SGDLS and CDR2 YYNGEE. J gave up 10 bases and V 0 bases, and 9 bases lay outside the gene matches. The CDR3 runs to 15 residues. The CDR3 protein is CASSVGPGGGSEQFF. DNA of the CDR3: TGTGCCAGCAGCGTAGGCCCCGGGGGGGGAAGCGAGCAGTTCTTC.

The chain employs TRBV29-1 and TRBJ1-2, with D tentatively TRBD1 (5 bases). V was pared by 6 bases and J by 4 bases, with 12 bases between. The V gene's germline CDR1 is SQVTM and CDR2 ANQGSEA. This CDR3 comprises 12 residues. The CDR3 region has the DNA TGCAGCGTGGCGGGGGGGAGCTATGGCTACACCTTC. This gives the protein CSVAGGSYGYTF.

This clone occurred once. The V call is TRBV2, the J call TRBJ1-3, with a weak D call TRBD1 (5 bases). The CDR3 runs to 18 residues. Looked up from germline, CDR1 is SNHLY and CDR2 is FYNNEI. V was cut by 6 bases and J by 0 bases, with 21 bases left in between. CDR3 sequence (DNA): TGTGCCAGCAGCCCCCCAAGTGGGGGGGGAAACTCTGGAAACACCATATATTTT. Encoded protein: CASSPPSGGGNSGNTIYF.

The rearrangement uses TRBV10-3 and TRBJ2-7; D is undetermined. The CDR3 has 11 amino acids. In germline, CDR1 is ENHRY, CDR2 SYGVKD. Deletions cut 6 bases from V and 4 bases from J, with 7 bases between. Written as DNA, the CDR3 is TGTGCCATCAGGACTGAGTACGAGCAGTACTTC. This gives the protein CAIRTEYEQYF.

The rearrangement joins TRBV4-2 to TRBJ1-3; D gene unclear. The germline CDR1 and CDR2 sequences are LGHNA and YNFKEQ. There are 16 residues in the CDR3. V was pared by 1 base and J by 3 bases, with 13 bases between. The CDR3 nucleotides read TGTGCCAGCAGCCAAGCGGGTGGATCGGGTGGAAACACCATATATTTT. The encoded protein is CASSQAGGSGGNTIYF.

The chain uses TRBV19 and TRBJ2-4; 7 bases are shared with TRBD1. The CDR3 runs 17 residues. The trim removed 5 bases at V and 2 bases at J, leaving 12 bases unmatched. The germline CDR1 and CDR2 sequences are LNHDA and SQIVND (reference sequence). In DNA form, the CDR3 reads TGTGCCAGTAGTTTTATTCCGGGACAGTCAACCAAAAACATTCAGTACTTC. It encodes CASSFIPGQSTKNIQYF.

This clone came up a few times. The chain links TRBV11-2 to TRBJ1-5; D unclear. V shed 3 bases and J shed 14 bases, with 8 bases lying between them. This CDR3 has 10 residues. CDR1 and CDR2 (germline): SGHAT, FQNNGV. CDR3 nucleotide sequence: TGTGCCAGCAGCTTCGGCTCGAAGCATTTT. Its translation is CASSFGSKHF.

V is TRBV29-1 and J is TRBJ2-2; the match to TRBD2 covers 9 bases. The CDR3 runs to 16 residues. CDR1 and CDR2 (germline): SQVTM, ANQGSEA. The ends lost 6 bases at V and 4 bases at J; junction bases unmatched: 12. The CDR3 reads CSVQRWREGRTGELFF. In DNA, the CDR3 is TGCAGCGTCCAGAGATGGCGGGAGGGCCGCACCGGGGAGCTGTTTTTT.

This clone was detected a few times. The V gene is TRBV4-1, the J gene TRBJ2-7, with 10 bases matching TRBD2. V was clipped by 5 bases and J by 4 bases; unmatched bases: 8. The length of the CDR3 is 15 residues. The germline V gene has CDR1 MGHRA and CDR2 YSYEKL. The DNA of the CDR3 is TGCGCCAGCAGCTCCCGAGGAGCGGGAGGGTACGAGCAGTACTTC. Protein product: CASSSRGAGGYEQYF.

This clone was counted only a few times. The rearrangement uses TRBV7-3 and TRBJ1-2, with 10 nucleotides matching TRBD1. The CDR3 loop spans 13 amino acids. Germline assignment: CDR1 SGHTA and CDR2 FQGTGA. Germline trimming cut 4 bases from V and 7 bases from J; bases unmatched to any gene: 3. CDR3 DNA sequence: TGTGCCAGCAGCTCGACAGGGGGCGCTGGCTACACCTTC. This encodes CASSSTGGAGYTF.

For the CDR3, the DNA is TGTGCCAGCAGCCCTCAATCGGGACCCCGCTACGAGCAGTACTTC. Translating it yields CASSPQSGPRYEQYF. The chain links TRBV7-8 to TRBJ2-7; D may match TRBD1 or TRBD2 (5 bases each). CDR1 SGHVS and CDR2 FQNEAQ come from the germline V gene. The CDR3 is 15 amino acids. Trimming took 5 bases from V and 3 from J, leaving 17 bases between them.

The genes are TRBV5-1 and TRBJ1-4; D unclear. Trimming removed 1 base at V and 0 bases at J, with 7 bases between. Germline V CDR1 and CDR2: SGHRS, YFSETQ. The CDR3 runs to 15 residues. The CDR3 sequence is CASSLQAPTNEKLFF. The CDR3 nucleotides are TGCGCCAGCAGCTTGCAGGCCCCAACTAATGAAAAACTGTTTTTT. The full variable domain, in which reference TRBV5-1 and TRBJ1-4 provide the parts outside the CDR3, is KAGVTQTPRYLIKTRGQQVTLSCSPISGHRSVSWYQQTPGQGLQFLFEYFSETQRNKGNFPGRFSGRQFSNSRSEMNVSTLELGDSALYLCASSLQAPTNEKLFFGSGTQLSVL.

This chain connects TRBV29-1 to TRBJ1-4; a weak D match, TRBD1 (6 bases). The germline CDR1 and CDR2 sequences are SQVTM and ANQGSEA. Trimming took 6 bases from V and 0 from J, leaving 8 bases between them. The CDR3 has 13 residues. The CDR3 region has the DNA TGCAGCGTGAGGACAGCAACTAATGAAAAACTGTTTTTT. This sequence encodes CSVRTATNEKLFF.

CDR3 in DNA: TGTGCCAGCAGCTTTACGGCAGGGTCTGTCCAGCCCCAGCATTTT. This codes for CASSFTAGSVQPQHF. The chain has TRBV5-5 and TRBJ1-5, with D maybe TRBD1 (5 bases). The CDR3 spans 15 residues. V gave up 2 bases and J gave up 7 bases, with 16 bases separating them. Looked up from germline, CDR1 is SGHKS and CDR2 is YYEKEE (reference sequence).

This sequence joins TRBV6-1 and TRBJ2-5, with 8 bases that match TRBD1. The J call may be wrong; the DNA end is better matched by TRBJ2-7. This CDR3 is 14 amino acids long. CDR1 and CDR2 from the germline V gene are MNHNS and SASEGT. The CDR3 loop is CASIDRGPPYEQYF. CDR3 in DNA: TGTGCCAGCATCGACAGGGGCCCACCCTACGAGCAGTACTTC.